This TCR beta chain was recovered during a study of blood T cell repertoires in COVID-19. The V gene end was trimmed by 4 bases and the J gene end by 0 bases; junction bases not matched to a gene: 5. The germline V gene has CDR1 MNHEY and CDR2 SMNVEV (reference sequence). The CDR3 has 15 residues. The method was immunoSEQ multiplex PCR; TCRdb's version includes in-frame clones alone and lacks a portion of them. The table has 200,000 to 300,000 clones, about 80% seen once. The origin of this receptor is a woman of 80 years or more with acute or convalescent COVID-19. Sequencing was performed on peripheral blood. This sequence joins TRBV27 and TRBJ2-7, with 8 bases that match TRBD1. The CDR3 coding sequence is TGTGCCAGCAGTTCACAGGGGGTAGGCTCCTACGAGCAGTACTTC. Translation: CASSSQGVGSYEQYF.